Presented here are 31 T cell receptor beta chains from one specimen sequenced in a study of Ad26.COV2.S vaccination and SARS-CoV-2 variants. Assay used: immunoSEQ multiplex PCR; TCRdb lists only in-frame clones, some missing. In the table there are about 350,000 clones, 70% to 90% of which are singletons. As for treatment: some 20 received Ad26.COV2.S at low or high dose, single or two shots; about 5 received placebo; per-sample allocation not given. Collection of samples fell on day 63 after the first vaccine or placebo injection. Sequencing was performed on peripheral blood, taken in a trial of Ad26.COV2.S vaccine versus placebo. These receptors originate from a person between 18 and 65 years old who received the Ad26.COV2.S COVID-19 vaccine or a placebo.

Regarding this clone: Other DNA sequences in the same sample also yield this CDR3. The CDR3 spells CAISGGTEAFF. CDR3 nucleotide sequence: TGTGCCATCAGTGGCGGGACTGAAGCTTTCTTT. The chain uses TRBV10-3 and TRBJ1-1; D gene ambiguous. This CDR3 comprises 11 residues. Looked up from germline, CDR1 is ENHRY and CDR2 is SYGVKD. V lost 4 bases to trimming and J lost 5 bases, with 5 bases between them.

The chain uses TRBV6-2 or TRBV6-3 and TRBJ2-7, with TRBD1 as a possible D gene (6 bases). Germline V gene data show CDR1 as MNHEY and CDR2 as SVGEGT. The germline V and J ends were trimmed by 5 bases and 4 bases, with 15 bases remaining between them. The CDR3 is 14 amino acids. The CDR3 loop reads CASSGQFGPYEQYF. The CDR3 bases are TGTGCCAGCAGTGGACAGTTCGGCCCTTACGAGCAGTACTTC.

The chain employs TRBV6-5 and TRBJ2-5; 12 bases are shared with TRBD2. The V and J ends lost 6 bases and 4 bases, in that order; junction bases with no gene match: 6. The CDR3 extends over 15 amino acids. Germline CDR1 is MNHEY and CDR2 is SVGAGI. This CDR3 is CASRLTSGRGETQYF. CDR3 DNA sequence: TGTGCCAGCAGGCTGACTAGCGGGAGAGGAGAGACCCAGTACTTC.

The chain uses TRBV24-1 and TRBJ2-5; D is undetermined. CDR3 size: 13 residues. From germline, CDR1 is KGHDR and CDR2 SFDVKD. The ends were cut back, 9 bases at V and 0 bases at J, with 10 bases in the middle. CDR3 bases: TGTGCCACCTCGGCGCAGGACCAAGAGACCCAGTACTTC. Its translation is CATSAQDQETQYF.

V and J are TRBV6-6 and TRBJ2-1; 7 bases agree with TRBD2. This CDR3 contains 19 residues. The V gene's germline CDR1 is MNHNY and CDR2 SVGAGI (reference sequence). Losses at the gene ends were 6 bases for V and 3 bases for J; bases not matched to a gene: 20. Written as DNA, the CDR3 is TGTGCCAGCAGCCGAATGGCCCTAGCGGAGGAAGGGTACTACAATGAGCAGTTCTTC. Its translation is CASSRMALAEEGYYNEQFF.

The chain joins TRBV5-8 to TRBJ2-3; no clear D gene. Germline CDR1 reads SGHTS; CDR2 reads YDEGEE. There are 15 residues in the CDR3. Trimming took 0 bases from V and 4 from J, leaving 12 bases between them. This CDR3 is CASSLGPSTADTQYF. The CDR3 DNA sequence: TGTGCCAGCAGCTTGGGCCCCTCTACGGCAGATACGCAGTATTTT.

The chain employs TRBV10-1 and TRBJ2-3; 12 nucleotides match TRBD2. V gave up 8 bases and J gave up 2 bases; unmatched junction bases: 5. From germline, CDR1 is WNHNN and CDR2 SYGVQD (reference sequence). This CDR3 comprises 15 residues. The CDR3 sequence is CASSRTSGTTDTQYF. The CDR3 region has the DNA TGCGCCAGCTCAAGGACTAGCGGGACCACAGATACGCAGTATTTT.

The genes are TRBV7-9 and TRBJ2-1, with 11 bases fitting TRBD2. This CDR3 has 14 amino acids. Germline CDR1 is SEHNR and CDR2 is FQNEAQ (reference sequence). After removal of 5 bases from V and 13 bases from J, the junction contained 10 bases not matched to a gene. This chain's CDR3 is CASSPSGGPGGQFF. The CDR3 nucleotides read TGTGCCAGCAGCCCTAGCGGGGGGCCCGGGGGACAGTTCTTC.

The chain has TRBV11-3 and TRBJ2-7, with D hard to call. Trimming pared 5 bases from V and 2 bases from J, leaving 13 bases between. Germline CDR1 is SGHNT and CDR2 is YENEEA. This CDR3 has 14 residues. DNA of the CDR3: TGTGCCAGCAGCGGGCTGGGCAGCCCCTACGAGCAGTACTTC. Translated: CASSGLGSPYEQYF.

This clone was counted once. The CDR3 region is CASSARDRVPREYF. Written as DNA, the CDR3 is TGTGCCAGCAGTGCCCGGGACAGGGTCCCAAGGGAGTACTTC. The V and J genes are TRBV6-2 or TRBV6-3 and TRBJ2-7, with 9 bases that match TRBD1. The CDR3 spans 14 residues. V trimming: 5 bases; J trimming: 11 bases; junction bases outside the gene matches: 13. The germline CDR1 and CDR2 sequences are MNHEY and SVGEGT.

This chain connects TRBV6-6 to TRBJ2-6, with D perhaps matching TRBD1 (6 bases). The CDR3 loop spans 15 amino acids. V lost 6 bases and J 4 bases, leaving 13 bases between the germline ends. Per germline, CDR1 MNHNY and CDR2 SVGAGI (reference sequence). This chain's CDR3 is CASSSSGEGANVLTF. CDR3 in DNA: TGTGCCAGCAGCAGTTCAGGGGAAGGGGCCAACGTCCTGACTTTC.

The gene calls are TRBV5-1 and TRBJ2-1; 7 bases align to TRBD1. CDR1 SGHRS and CDR2 YFSETQ come from the germline V gene. CDR3 length: 14 amino acids. V lost 4 bases to trimming and J lost 5 bases; unmatched junction nucleotides: 6. CDR3 protein: CASSLTGYNNEQFF. In nucleotides, the CDR3 is TGCGCCAGCAGCCTGACAGGGTATAACAATGAGCAGTTCTTC.

There are many counts of this clone. The V and J genes are TRBV5-4 and TRBJ1-4; D remains ambiguous. The CDR3 is made up of 16 amino acids. V was pared by 0 bases and J by 0 bases, with 9 bases between. CDR1 and CDR2 (germline): SGHNT, YYREEE (reference sequence). CDR3 in DNA: TGTGCCAGCAGCTTGGGGTCGGGCGCAACTAATGAAAAACTGTTTTTT. Amino acids: CASSLGSGATNEKLFF.

This chain connects TRBV13 to TRBJ2-3; perhaps TRBD2 as D (6 bases). The CDR3 extends over 14 amino acids. Trimming shortened V by 0 bases and J by 6 bases, and 10 bases separated the two germline ends. The germline V gene has CDR1 PRHDT and CDR2 FYEKMQ (reference sequence). The CDR3 spells CASSLGGRWDTQYF. CDR3 in DNA: TGTGCCAGCAGCTTAGGTGGGAGGTGGGATACGCAGTATTTT.

This clone was seen just once. The chain links TRBV9 to TRBJ2-7, with 12 bases fitting TRBD1. With 0 bases clipped from V and 4 bases from J, the junction kept 5 bases outside the gene matches. Germline V gives CDR1 SGDLS, CDR2 YYNGEE. The CDR3 totals 16 residues. The chain's CDR3 is CASSVGGTGGYYEQYF. The CDR3 DNA sequence: TGTGCCAGCAGCGTAGGGGGGACAGGGGGCTATTACGAGCAGTACTTC.

This chain joins TRBV2 and TRBJ2-1, with D maybe TRBD1 (5 bases). This CDR3 is built from 15 residues. Germline V lookup: CDR1 SNHLY, CDR2 FYNNEI. V was shortened by 2 bases and J by 3 bases, with 11 bases between the two germline ends. In nucleotides, the CDR3 is TGTGCCAGCAGTGAACTAGGGGCAAACTACAATGAGCAGTTCTTC. It yields the protein CASSELGANYNEQFF.

J is TRBJ2-7 and V is TRBV5-1; D unclear. This CDR3 comprises 15 residues. Trimming cost V 5 bases and J 0 bases, with 15 bases left between them. In germline, CDR1 is SGHRS, CDR2 YFSETQ. The chain's CDR3 is CASSYSSVPSYEQYF. CDR3 sequence (DNA): TGCGCCAGCAGTTACAGTTCAGTGCCCTCCTACGAGCAGTACTTC.

The rearrangement uses TRBV19 and TRBJ1-2; D gene ambiguous. There are 15 residues in the CDR3. Trimming removed 2 bases at V and 1 base at J, with 11 bases between. The germline gives CDR1 LNHDA, CDR2 SQIVND (reference sequence). CDR3 sequence: CASSIMDLGNYGYTF. The CDR3 DNA reads as TGTGCCAGTAGTATAATGGACCTCGGTAACTATGGCTACACCTTC.

This clone was found once. This CDR3 reads CASSPSRVHEQYF. CDR3 coding DNA: TGTGCCAGCTCACCAAGCAGGGTACACGAGCAGTACTTC. This chain joins TRBV18 and TRBJ2-7; D is possibly TRBD1 (5 bases). Deletions cut 2 bases from V and 5 bases from J, with 10 bases between. The CDR3 spans 13 residues. CDR1 and CDR2 from the germline V gene are KGHSH and LQKENI. The full variable domain, completed using reference TRBV18 and TRBJ2-7, is NAGVMQNPRHLVRRRGQEARLRCSPMKGHSHVYWYRQLPEEGLKFMVYLQKENIIDESGMPKERFSAEFPKEGPSILRIQQVVRGDSAAYFCASSPSRVHEQYFGPGTRLTVT.

This clone was seen a handful of times. This chain connects TRBV7-2 to TRBJ2-3; 8 nucleotides match TRBD1. The V and J ends lost 3 bases and 4 bases, in that order; junction bases with no gene match: 9. CDR3 length: 16 residues. CDR1 is SGHTA and CDR2 is FQGNSA in the germline V gene. In DNA, the CDR3 is TGTGCCAGCAGCTTCCTCGGACAGGGATCTTCAGATACGCAGTATTTT. Translating it yields CASSFLGQGSSDTQYF.

The chain uses TRBV3-1 (or the pseudogene TRBV3-2) and TRBJ2-7, with no clear D. The V gene's germline CDR1 is LGHDT and CDR2 YNNKEL (reference sequence). The V end was cut by 0 bases, the J end by 0 bases, with 6 bases between. The CDR3 sequence is 14 residues long. CDR3 nucleotide sequence: TGTGCCAGCAGCCAAGACGGTTCCTCCTACGAGCAGTACTTC. This gives the protein CASSQDGSSYEQYF.

V and J are TRBV6-2 or TRBV6-3 and TRBJ1-5; D perhaps matches TRBD1 (6 bases). The CDR3 length is 14 residues. Germline CDR1 reads MNHEY; CDR2 reads SVGEGT. Between the trimmed V and J ends, which lost 4 bases and 2 bases, there was a span of 9 bases. CDR3 amino acids: CASSLDRRNQPQHF. The CDR3 bases are TGTGCCAGCAGTTTGGACAGACGCAATCAGCCCCAGCATTTT.

J is TRBJ2-3 and V is TRBV5-3, with TRBD2 matching 12 bases. TRBV5-3 is an ORF; its function is uncertain. This CDR3 comprises 17 residues. Unmatched junction bases numbered 12, after V lost 4 bases and J lost 6 bases. Here the CDR3 reads CARSTARTSGDLDTQYF. The DNA of the CDR3 is TGTGCCAGAAGCACAGCCCGGACTAGCGGGGACTTGGATACGCAGTATTTT.

The chain joins TRBV5-4 to TRBJ1-1; tentative D call: TRBD1 (5 bases). The V gene's germline CDR1 is SGHNT and CDR2 YYREEE (reference sequence). Trimming cost V 0 bases and J 10 bases, with 13 bases left between them. This CDR3 has 13 amino acids. The CDR3 spells CASSLDRIDVAFF. CDR3 DNA: TGTGCCAGCAGCTTGGACAGGATAGATGTAGCTTTCTTT.

This rearrangement joins TRBV18 to TRBJ1-2, with TRBD1 as a possible D gene (5 bases). In germline, CDR1 is KGHSH, CDR2 LQKENI. This CDR3 spans 13 amino acids. V was shortened by 5 bases and J by 8 bases, with 15 bases between the two germline ends. CDR3 in DNA: TGTGCCAGCTCATCCGGGGCCAAGCGCGGCTACACCTTC. Translation: CASSSGAKRGYTF.

This clone was recorded only once. The V call is TRBV3-1 (or the pseudogene TRBV3-2), the J call TRBJ2-5, with D unclear. The length of the CDR3 is 14 residues. Germline V gene data show CDR1 as LGHDT and CDR2 as YNNKEL (reference sequence). Trimming took off 2 bases at V and 5 bases at J, with 12 bases between the two ends. CDR3 protein: CASSQSTVYETQYF. The CDR3, as DNA: TGTGCCAGCAGCCAATCGACGGTCTACGAGACCCAGTACTTC.

This clone has a single count. The gene calls are TRBV5-1 and TRBJ2-7; D uncertain. The V end lost 0 bases, the J end lost 7 bases, and 20 bases lay between the germline ends. CDR3 length: 16 amino acids. CDR1 and CDR2 (germline): SGHRS, YFSETQ. The CDR3 region has the DNA TGCGCCAGCAGCTTGGTCTCCGACCTCTCTATCGTAGAGCAGTACTTC. This codes for CASSLVSDLSIVEQYF.

The rearrangement links TRBV6-5 to TRBJ2-3; TRBD1 aligns across 7 bases. The CDR3 has 15 amino acids. V lost 6 bases to trimming and J lost 2 bases; unmatched junction nucleotides: 8. Germline CDR1 and CDR2: MNHEY and SVGAGI. As DNA, the CDR3 is TGTGCCAGCAGCCTAAGACAGGGACCCACAGATACGCAGTATTTT. Translation gives CASSLRQGPTDTQYF.

The chain links TRBV6-5 to TRBJ2-7; TRBD1 aligns across 8 bases. The J segment lost 2 bases and the V segment lost 5 bases, leaving 8 bases of the junction unmatched. The CDR3 has 15 residues. In germline, CDR1 is MNHEY, CDR2 SVGAGI. In DNA, the CDR3 is TGTGCCAGCAGTCGAGCCGGGACAGGAGCCTACGAGCAGTACTTC. Protein sequence: CASSRAGTGAYEQYF.

This clone was found once. This chain joins TRBV27 and TRBJ2-7; D uncertain. From germline, CDR1 is MNHEY and CDR2 SMNVEV (reference sequence). The germline V and J ends were trimmed by 0 bases and 2 bases, with 8 bases remaining between them. CDR3 length: 14 residues. CDR3: CASSLSSQTYEQYF. In DNA, the CDR3 is TGTGCCAGCAGTTTATCGTCCCAGACCTACGAGCAGTACTTC.

V is TRBV4-1 and J is TRBJ2-5; 11 bases line up with TRBD2. Trimming took 5 bases from V and 4 from J; bases not matched to a gene: 3. Germline CDR1 is MGHRA and CDR2 is YSYEKL. The CDR3 has 14 amino acids. The CDR3 DNA sequence: TGCGCCAGCAGCACCGGACTAGCGGGAGAGACCCAGTACTTC. Translating gives CASSTGLAGETQYF.